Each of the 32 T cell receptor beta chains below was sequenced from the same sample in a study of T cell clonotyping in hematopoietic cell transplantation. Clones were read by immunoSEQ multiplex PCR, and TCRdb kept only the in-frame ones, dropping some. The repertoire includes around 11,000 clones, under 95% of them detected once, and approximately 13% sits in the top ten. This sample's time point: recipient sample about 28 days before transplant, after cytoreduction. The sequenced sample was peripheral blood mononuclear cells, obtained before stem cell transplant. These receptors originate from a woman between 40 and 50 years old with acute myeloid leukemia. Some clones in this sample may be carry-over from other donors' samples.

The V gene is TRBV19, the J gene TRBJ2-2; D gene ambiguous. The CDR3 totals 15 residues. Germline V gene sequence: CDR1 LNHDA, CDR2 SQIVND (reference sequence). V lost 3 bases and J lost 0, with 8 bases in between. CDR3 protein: CASSIAFTNTGELFF. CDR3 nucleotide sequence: TGTGCCAGTAGTATTGCATTCACGAACACCGGGGAGCTGTTTTTT.

The CDR3 spells CASSRDGSDTGELFF. The DNA for the CDR3 is TGTGCCAGCAGCCGAGACGGGTCGGACACCGGGGAGCTGTTTTTT. The chain couples TRBV2 to TRBJ2-2; D gene unclear. Germline CDR1 SNHLY, CDR2 FYNNEI. The CDR3 covers 15 residues. The V and J ends lost 6 bases and 3 bases respectively, with 14 bases between them.

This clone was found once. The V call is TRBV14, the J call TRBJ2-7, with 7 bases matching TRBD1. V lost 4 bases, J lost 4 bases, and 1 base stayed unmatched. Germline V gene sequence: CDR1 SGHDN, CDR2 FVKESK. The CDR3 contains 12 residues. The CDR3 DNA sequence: TGTGCCAGCAGCCCGACAGGGTACGAGCAGTACTTC. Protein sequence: CASSPTGYEQYF.

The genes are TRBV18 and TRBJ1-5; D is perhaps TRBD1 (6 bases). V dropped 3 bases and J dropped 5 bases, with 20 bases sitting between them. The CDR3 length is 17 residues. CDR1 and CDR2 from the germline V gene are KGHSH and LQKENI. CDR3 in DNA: TGTGCCAGCTCACCGTACTTACAGGGCGGAGAGGATCAGCCCCAGCATTTT. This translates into CASSPYLQGGEDQPQHF.

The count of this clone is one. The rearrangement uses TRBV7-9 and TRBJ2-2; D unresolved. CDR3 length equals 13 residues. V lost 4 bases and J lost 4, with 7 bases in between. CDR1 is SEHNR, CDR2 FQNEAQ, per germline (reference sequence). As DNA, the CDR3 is TGTGCCAGCAGCTCCCAACTCACCGGGGAGCTGTTTTTT. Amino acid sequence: CASSSQLTGELFF.

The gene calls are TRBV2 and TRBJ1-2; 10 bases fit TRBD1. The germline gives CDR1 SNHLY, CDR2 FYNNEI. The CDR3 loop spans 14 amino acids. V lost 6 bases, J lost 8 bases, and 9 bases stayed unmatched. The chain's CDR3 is CASRSRDRGRGYTF. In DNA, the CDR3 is TGTGCCAGCAGGAGCAGAGACAGGGGGCGCGGCTACACCTTC.

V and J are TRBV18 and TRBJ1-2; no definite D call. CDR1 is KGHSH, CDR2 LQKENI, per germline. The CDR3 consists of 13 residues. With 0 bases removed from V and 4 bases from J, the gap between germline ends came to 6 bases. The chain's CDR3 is CASSPPGIYGYTF. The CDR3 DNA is TGTGCCAGCTCACCACCTGGGATCTATGGCTACACCTTC.

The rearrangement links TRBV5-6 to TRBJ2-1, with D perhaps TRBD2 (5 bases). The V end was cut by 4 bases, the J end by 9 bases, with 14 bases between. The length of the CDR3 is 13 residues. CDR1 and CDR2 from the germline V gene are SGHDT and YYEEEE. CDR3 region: CASSPTGRPEQFF. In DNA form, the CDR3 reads TGTGCCAGCAGCCCTACTGGGAGACCTGAGCAGTTCTTC.

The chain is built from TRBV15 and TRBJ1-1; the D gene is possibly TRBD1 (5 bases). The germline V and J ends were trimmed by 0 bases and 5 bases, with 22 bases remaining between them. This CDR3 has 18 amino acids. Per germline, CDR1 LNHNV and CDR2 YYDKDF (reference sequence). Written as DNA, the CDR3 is TGTGCCACCAGCAGAGATGGGTTGGGGGGAAGCGGTGTAACTGAAGCTTTCTTT. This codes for CATSRDGLGGSGVTEAFF.

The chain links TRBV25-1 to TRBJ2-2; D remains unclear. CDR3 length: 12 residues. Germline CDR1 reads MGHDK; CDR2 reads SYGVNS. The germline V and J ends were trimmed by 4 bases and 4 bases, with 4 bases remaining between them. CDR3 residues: CASSAVTGELFF. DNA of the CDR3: TGTGCCAGCAGTGCAGTCACCGGGGAGCTGTTTTTT.

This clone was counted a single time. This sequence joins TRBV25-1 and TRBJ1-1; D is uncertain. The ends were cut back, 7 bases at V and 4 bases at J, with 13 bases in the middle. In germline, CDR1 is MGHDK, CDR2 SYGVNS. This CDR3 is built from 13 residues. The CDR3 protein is CASKFMGGTEAFF. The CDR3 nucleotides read TGTGCCAGCAAGTTTATGGGAGGCACTGAAGCTTTCTTT. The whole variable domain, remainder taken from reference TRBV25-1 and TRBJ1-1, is EADIYQTPRYLVIGTGKKITLECSQTMGHDKMYWYQQDPGMELHLIHYSYGVNSTEKGDLSSESTVSRIRTEHFPLTLESARPSHTSQYLCASKFMGGTEAFFGQGTRLTVV.

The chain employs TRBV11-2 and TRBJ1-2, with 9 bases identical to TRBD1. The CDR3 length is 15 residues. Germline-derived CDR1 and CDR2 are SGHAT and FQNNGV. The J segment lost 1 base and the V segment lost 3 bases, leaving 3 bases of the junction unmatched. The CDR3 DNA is TGTGCCAGCAGCTTCCCGGGACAGGGTAACTATGGCTACACCTTC. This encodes CASSFPGQGNYGYTF.

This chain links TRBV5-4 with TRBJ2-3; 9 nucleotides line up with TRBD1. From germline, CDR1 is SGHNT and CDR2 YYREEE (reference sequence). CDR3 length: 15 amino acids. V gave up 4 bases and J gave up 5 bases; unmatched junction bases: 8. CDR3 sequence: CASSMGQGVGDTQYF. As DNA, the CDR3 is TGTGCCAGCAGCATGGGACAGGGCGTGGGAGATACGCAGTATTTT. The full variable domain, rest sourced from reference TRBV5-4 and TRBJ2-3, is ETGVTQSPTHLIKTRGQQVTLRCSSQSGHNTVSWYQQALGQGPQFIFQYYREEENGRGNFPPRFSGLQFPNYSSELNVNALELDDSALYLCASSMGQGVGDTQYFGPGTRLTVL.

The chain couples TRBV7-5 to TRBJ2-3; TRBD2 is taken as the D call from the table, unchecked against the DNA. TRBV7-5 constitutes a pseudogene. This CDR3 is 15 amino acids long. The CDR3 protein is CVRSLAGGDTDTQYF. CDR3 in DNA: TGTGTCAGAAGCTTAGCAGGGGGGGACACAGATACGCAGTATTTT.

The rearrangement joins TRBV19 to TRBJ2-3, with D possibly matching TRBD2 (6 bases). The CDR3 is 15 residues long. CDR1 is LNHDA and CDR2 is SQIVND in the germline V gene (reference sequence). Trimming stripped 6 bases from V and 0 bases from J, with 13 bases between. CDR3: CASSLLAASTDTQYF. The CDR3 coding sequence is TGTGCCAGTAGCCTACTAGCTGCTAGCACAGATACGCAGTATTTT.

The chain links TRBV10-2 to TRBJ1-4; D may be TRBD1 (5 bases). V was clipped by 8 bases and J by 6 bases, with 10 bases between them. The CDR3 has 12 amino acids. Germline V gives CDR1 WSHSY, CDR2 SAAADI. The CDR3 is CASAGTYEKLFF. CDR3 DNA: TGCGCCAGCGCGGGGACGTATGAAAAACTGTTTTTT.

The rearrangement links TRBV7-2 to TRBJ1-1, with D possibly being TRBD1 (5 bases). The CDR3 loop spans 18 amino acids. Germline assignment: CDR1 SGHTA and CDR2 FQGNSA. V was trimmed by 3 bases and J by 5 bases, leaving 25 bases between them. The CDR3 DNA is TGTGCCAGCAGCTTTATCGTGTCCCTGGGGGGGAGAATGACTGAAGCTTTCTTT. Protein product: CASSFIVSLGGRMTEAFF.

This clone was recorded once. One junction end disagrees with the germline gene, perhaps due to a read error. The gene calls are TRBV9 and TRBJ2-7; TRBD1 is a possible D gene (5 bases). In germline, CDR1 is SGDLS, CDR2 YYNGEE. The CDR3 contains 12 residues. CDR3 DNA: TGTGCCAGCAGCGATCCAAGGGGTTTTCAGCTCTTC. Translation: CASSDPRGFQLF.

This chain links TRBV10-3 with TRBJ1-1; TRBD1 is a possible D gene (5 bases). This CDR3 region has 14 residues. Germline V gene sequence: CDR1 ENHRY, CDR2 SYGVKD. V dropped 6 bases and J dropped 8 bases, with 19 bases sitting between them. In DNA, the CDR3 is TGTGCCATCAGGGAAAGCTTTCGGGGGAGCGAAGCTTTCTTT. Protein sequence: CAIRESFRGSEAFF.

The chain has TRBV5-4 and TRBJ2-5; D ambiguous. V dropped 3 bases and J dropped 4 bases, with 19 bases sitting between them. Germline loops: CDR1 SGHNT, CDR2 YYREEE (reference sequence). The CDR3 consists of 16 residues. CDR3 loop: CASSSSAQLIGETQYF. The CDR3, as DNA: TGTGCCAGCAGCTCCTCGGCACAACTGATTGGAGAGACCCAGTACTTC.

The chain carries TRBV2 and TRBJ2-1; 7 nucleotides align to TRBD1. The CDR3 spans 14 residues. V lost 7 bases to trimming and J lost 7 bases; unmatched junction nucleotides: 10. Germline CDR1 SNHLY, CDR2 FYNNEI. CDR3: CASNRDSDGNEQFF. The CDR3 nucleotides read TGTGCCAGCAACCGGGACAGCGACGGTAATGAGCAGTTCTTC. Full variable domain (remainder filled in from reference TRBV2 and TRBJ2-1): EPEVTQTPSHQVTQMGQEVILRCVPISNHLYFYWYRQILGQKVEFLVSFYNNEISEKSEIFDDQFSVERPDGSNFTLKIRSTKLEDSAMYFCASNRDSDGNEQFFGPGTRLTVL.

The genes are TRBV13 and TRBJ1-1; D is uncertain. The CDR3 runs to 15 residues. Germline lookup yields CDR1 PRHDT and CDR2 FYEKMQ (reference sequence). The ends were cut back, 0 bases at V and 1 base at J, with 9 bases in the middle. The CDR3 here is CASSLGVFRNTEAFF. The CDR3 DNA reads TGTGCCAGCAGCTTAGGGGTATTTAGGAACACTGAAGCTTTCTTT.

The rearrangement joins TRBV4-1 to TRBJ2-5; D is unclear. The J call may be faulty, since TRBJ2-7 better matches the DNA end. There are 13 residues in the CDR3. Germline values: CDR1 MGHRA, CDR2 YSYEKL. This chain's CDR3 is CASSQEVAYEQYF. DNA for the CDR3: TGCGCCAGCAGCCAAGAGGTGGCGTACGAGCAGTACTTC.

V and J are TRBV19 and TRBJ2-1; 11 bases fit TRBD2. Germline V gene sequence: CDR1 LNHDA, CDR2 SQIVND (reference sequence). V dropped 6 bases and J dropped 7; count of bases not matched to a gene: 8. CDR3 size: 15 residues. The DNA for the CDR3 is TGTGCCAGTAGCCAAACTAGCGGGAGTTTTAATGAGCAGTTCTTC. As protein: CASSQTSGSFNEQFF.

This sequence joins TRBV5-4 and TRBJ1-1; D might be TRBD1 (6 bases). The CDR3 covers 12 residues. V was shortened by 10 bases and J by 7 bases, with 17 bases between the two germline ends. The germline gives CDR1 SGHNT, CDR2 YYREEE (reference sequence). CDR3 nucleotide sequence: TGTGCCGTGAGGGGGGTTTTTGGTGAAGCTTTCTTT. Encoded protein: CAVRGVFGEAFF.

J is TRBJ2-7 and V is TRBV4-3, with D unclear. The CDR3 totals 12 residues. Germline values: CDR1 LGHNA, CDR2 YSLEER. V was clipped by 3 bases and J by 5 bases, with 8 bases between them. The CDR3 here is CASSHRWDEQYF. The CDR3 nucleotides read TGCGCCAGCAGCCACAGATGGGACGAGCAGTACTTC.

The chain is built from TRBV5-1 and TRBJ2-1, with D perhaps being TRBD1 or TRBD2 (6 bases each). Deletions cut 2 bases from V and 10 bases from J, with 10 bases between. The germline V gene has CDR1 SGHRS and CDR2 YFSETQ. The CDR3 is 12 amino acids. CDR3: CASSLQGGEQFF. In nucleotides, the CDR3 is TGCGCCAGCAGCTTACAGGGAGGCGAGCAGTTCTTC. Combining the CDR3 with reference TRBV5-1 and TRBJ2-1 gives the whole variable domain KAGVTQTPRYLIKTRGQQVTLSCSPISGHRSVSWYQQTPGQGLQFLFEYFSETQRNKGNFPGRFSGRQFSNSRSEMNVSTLELGDSALYLCASSLQGGEQFFGPGTRLTVL.

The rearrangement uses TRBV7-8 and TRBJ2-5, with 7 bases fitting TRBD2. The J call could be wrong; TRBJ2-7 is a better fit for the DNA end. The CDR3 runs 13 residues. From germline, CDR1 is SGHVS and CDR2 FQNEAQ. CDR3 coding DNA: TGTGCCAGCAGAGGGAGGGCCCGGGGCGAGCAGTACTTC. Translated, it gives CASRGRARGEQYF.

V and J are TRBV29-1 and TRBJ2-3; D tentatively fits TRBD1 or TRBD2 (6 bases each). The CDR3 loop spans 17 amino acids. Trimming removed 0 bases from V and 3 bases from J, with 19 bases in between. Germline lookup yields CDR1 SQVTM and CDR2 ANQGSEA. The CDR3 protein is CSVEEGGGPQGTDTQYF. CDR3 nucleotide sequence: TGCAGCGTTGAAGAGGGTGGGGGGCCCCAAGGTACAGATACGCAGTATTTT.

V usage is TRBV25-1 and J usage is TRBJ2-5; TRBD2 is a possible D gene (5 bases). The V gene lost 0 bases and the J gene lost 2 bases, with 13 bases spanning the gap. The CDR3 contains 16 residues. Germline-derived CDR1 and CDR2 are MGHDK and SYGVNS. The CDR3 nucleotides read TGTGCCAGCAGTGAATATAGAGGGCCTGGGCAAGAGACCCAGTACTTC. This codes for CASSEYRGPGQETQYF. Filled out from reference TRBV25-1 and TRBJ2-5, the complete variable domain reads EADIYQTPRYLVIGTGKKITLECSQTMGHDKMYWYQQDPGMELHLIHYSYGVNSTEKGDLSSESTVSRIRTEHFPLTLESARPSHTSQYLCASSEYRGPGQETQYFGPGTRLLVL.

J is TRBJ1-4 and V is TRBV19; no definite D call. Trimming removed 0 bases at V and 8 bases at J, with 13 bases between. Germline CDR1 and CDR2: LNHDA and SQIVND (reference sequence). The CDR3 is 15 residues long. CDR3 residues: CASSIDLAAREKLFF. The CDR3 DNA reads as TGTGCCAGTAGTATAGATCTGGCAGCAAGAGAAAAACTGTTTTTT.

The DNA of the CDR3 is TGTGCCTGGAGTGTTGGGGCGTTACAGACGTACGAGCAGTACTTC. This translates into CAWSVGALQTYEQYF. V is TRBV30 and J is TRBJ2-7; TRBD1 might be the D (5 bases). V lost 0 bases and J 4 bases, leaving 16 bases between the germline ends. CDR1 is GTSNPN and CDR2 is SVGIG in the germline V gene (reference sequence). CDR3 length: 15 amino acids.